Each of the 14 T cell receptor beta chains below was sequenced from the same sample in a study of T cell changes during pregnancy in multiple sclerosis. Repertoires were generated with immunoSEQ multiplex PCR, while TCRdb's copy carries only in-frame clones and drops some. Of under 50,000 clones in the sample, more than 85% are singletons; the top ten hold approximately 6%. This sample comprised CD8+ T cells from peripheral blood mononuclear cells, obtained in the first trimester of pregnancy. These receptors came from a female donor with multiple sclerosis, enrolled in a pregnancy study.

The CDR3 here is CASSSRDSNQPQHF. The CDR3 DNA is TGTGCCAGCAGTTCCAGGGATAGCAATCAGCCCCAGCATTTT. V and J are TRBV11-2 and TRBJ1-5, with D perhaps matching TRBD1 (5 bases). The germline V and J ends were trimmed by 6 bases and 0 bases, with 9 bases remaining between them. The CDR3 length is 14 residues. Germline V gene lookup returns CDR1 SGHAT and CDR2 FQNNGV.

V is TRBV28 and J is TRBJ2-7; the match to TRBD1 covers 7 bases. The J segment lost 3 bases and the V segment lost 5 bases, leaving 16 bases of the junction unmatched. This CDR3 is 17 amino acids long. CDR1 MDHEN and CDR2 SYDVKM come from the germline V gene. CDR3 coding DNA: TGTGCCAGCAGTCCGCCCCCCTGGAGGACAGGAAACTACGAGCAGTACTTC. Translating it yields CASSPPPWRTGNYEQYF.

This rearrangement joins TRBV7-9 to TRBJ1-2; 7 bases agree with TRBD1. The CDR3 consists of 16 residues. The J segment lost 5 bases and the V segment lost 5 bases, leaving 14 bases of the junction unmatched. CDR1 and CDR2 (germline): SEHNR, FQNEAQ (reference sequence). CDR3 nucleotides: TGTGCCAGCAGCGCCACTTCACAGGGGCGCCGGTATGGCTACACCTTC. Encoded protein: CASSATSQGRRYGYTF.

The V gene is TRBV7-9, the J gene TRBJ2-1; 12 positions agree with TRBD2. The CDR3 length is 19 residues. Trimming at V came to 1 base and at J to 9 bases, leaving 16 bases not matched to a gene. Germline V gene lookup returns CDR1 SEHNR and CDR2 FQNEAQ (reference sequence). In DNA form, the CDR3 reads TGTGCCAGCAGCTTAGTGGTTTCTAGCGGGAGGGCCGAGTCTATTGAGCAGTTCTTC. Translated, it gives CASSLVVSSGRAESIEQFF. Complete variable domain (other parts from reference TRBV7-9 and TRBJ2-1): DTGVSQNPRHKITKRGQNVTFRCDPISEHNRLYWYRQTLGQGPEFLTYFQNEAQLEKSRLLSDRFSAERPKGSFSTLEIQRTEQGDSAMYLCASSLVVSSGRAESIEQFFGPGTRLTVL.

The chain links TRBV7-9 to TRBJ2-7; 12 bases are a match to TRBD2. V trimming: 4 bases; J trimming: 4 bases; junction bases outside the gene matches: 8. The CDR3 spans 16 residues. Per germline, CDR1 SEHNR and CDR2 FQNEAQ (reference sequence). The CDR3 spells CASSSGLAGTAYEQYF. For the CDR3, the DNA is TGTGCCAGCAGCTCCGGACTAGCGGGGACCGCTTACGAGCAGTACTTC.

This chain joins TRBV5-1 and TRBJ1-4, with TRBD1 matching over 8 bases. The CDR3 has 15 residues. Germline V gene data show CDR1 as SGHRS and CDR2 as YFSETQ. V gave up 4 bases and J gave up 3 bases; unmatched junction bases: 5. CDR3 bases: TGCGCCAGCAGCAATCAGGGGGCCTCTAATGAAAAACTGTTTTTT. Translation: CASSNQGASNEKLFF. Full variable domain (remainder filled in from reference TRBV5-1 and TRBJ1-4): KAGVTQTPRYLIKTRGQQVTLSCSPISGHRSVSWYQQTPGQGLQFLFEYFSETQRNKGNFPGRFSGRQFSNSRSEMNVSTLELGDSALYLCASSNQGASNEKLFFGSGTQLSVL.

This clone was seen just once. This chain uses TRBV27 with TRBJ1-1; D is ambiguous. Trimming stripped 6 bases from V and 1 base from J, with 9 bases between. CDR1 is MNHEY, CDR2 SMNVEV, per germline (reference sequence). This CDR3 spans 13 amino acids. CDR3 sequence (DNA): TGTGCCAGCAGATCCGGTGGGAACACTGAAGCTTTCTTT. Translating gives CASRSGGNTEAFF.

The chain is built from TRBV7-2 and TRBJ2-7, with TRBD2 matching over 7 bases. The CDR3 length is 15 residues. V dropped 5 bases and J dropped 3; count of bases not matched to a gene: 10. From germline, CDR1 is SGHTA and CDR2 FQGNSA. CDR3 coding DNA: TGTGCCAGCAGCCTAACTAGCGACCCTCTCTACGAGCAGTACTTC. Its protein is CASSLTSDPLYEQYF.

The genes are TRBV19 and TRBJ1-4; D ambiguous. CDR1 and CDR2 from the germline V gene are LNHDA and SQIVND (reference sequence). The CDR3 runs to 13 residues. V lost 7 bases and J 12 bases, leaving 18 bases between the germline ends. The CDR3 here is CASNPEYNGELFF. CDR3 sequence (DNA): TGTGCCAGTAATCCGGAATACAACGGGGAACTGTTTTTT.

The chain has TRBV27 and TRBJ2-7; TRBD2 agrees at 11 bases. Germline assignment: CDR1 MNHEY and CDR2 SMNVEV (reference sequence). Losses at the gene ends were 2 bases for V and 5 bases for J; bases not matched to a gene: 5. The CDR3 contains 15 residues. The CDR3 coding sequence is TGTGCCAGCAGTTTAAAGACTAGCGGGAACCACGAGCAGTACTTC. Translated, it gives CASSLKTSGNHEQYF.

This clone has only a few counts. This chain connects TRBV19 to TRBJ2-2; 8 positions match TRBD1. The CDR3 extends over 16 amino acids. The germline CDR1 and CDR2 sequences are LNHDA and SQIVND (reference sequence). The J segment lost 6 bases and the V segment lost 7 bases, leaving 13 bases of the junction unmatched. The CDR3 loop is CASTGQGIVGAGELFF. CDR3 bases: TGTGCCAGTACCGGACAGGGTATCGTAGGGGCCGGGGAGCTGTTTTTT.

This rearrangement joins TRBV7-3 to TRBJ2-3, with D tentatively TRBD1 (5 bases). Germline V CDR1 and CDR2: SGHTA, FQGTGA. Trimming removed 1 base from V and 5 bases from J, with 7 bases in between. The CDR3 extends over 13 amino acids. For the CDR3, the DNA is TGTGCCAGCAGCTTAAGGGGCCGAGATACGCAGTATTTT. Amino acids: CASSLRGRDTQYF.

DNA for the CDR3: TGTGCCAGCAGCTTTCAGACAGGGGGGGCTTCCTACGAGCAGTACTTC. Encoded protein: CASSFQTGGASYEQYF. The V and J genes are TRBV7-9 and TRBJ2-7, with 9 bases matching TRBD1. Germline V gene lookup returns CDR1 SEHNR and CDR2 FQNEAQ (reference sequence). The CDR3 runs to 16 residues. J was trimmed by 1 base and V by 3 bases; bases with no gene match: 7.

The CDR3 region is CASSAPDRDGTDTQYF. For the CDR3, the DNA is TGTGCCAGCAGCGCCCCGGACAGGGACGGCACAGATACGCAGTATTTT. The V gene is TRBV9, the J gene TRBJ2-3; 8 bases are a match to TRBD1. This CDR3 contains 16 residues. Germline CDR1 SGDLS, CDR2 YYNGEE. J lost 1 base, V lost 3 bases, and 7 bases had no gene match. Full variable domain (outside the CDR3, taken from reference TRBV9 and TRBJ2-3): DSGVTQTPKHLITATGQRVTLRCSPRSGDLSVYWYQQSLDQGLQFLIQYYNGEERAKGNILERFSAQQFPDLHSELNLSSLELGDSALYFCASSAPDRDGTDTQYFGPGTRLTVL.